Listed below are T cell receptor beta chains from one sample, sequenced in a study of monozygotic twins with inflammatory bowel disease. TCRdb re-called the 5' RACE reads, yielding one record per CDR3 amino acid sequence without DNA. This listing includes approximately 300,000 distinct CDR3 sequences. The sample taken for sequencing was blood. The receptors shown here come from a human donor with ulcerative colitis or Crohn's disease, or a healthy co-twin of an affected twin (not recorded which). The CDR3 runs from the conserved cysteine through the conserved F or W.

j_gene,v_gene,CDR3aa
TRBJ2-7,TRBV7-2,CASSQGLAYEQYF
TRBJ1-5,TRBV24-1,CATSDSGSSPQHF
TRBJ1-1,TRBV12-3/TRBV12-4,CASTKQIYTEAFF
TRBJ2-7,TRBV20-1,CSAPRGRVSHEQYF
TRBJ2-5,TRBV7-9,CASSPPDWMKTQYF
TRBJ1-2,TRBV27,CASSGQESYGYTF
TRBJ2-1,TRBV4-2,CASSQFDLVWGTGGYHEQFF
TRBJ1-1,TRBV7-9,CASSTRAGNTEAFF
TRBJ1-4,TRBV2,CASSEGKGATEKLFF
TRBJ2-6,TRBV4-3,CASTDRPGANVLTF
TRBJ2-3,TRBV4-3,CASSYGQGGFDTQYF
TRBJ1-2,TRBV12-3/TRBV12-4,CASSDGYGYTF
TRBJ1-3,TRBV12-3/TRBV12-4,CASTQRLFGNTIYF
TRBJ1-2,TRBV12-3/TRBV12-4,CASSLVTIRGYTF
TRBJ1-2,TRBV28,CASSSTPGVLYGYTF
TRBJ1-1,TRBV28,CASRGQGLGNTEAFF
TRBJ2-1,TRBV7-8,CASSLPQRNEQFF
TRBJ2-7,TRBV5-1,CASSLDGGGGYEQYF
TRBJ1-2,TRBV10-3,CAIYGGHGINYGYTF
TRBJ2-3,TRBV18,CASSPLGTRSTDTQYF
TRBJ2-1,TRBV5-5,CASSLATTAGSYNEQFF
TRBJ2-1,TRBV14,CASSQVSRFVSNEQFF
TRBJ2-1,TRBV7-2,CASSIRQGRANNEQFF
TRBJ2-3,TRBV9,CASSVEDTQYF
TRBJ2-2,TRBV12-3/TRBV12-4,CASRTSGSTGELFF
TRBJ2-6,TRBV20-1,CSARSSNRPAGANVLTF
TRBJ1-2,TRBV11-2,CASSLVGQGNYGYTF
TRBJ2-2,TRBV3-1,CASSQALAGVLMTGELFF
TRBJ2-1,TRBV6-5,CASSYSNSGRQFF
TRBJ1-6,TRBV7-3,CASSLGGAVNSPLHF
TRBJ1-5,TRBV19,CASSMGQGSQPQHF
TRBJ2-7,TRBV18,CASSPLPGTGDNEQNF